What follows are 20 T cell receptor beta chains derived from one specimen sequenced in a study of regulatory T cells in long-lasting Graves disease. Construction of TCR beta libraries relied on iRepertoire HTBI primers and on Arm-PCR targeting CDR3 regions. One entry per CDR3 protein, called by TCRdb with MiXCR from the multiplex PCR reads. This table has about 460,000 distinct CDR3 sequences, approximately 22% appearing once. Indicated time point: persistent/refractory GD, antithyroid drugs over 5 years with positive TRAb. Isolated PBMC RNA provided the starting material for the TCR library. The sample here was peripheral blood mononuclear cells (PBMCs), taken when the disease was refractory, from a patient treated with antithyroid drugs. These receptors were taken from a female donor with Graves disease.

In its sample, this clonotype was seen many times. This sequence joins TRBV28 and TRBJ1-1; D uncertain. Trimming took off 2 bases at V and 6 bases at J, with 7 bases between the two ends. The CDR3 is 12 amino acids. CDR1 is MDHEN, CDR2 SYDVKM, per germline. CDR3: CASSLMGPEAFF. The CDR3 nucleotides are TGTGCCAGCAGTTTAATGGGCCCTGAAGCTTTCTTT.

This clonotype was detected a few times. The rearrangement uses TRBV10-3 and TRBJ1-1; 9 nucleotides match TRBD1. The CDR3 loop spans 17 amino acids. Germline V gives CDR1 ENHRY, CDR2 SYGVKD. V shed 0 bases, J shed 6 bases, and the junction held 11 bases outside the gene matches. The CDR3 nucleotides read TGTGCCATCAGTGAGTCAGGGGACAGGGCGGGGTTGGCTGAAGCTTTCTTT. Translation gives CAISESGDRAGLAEAFF.

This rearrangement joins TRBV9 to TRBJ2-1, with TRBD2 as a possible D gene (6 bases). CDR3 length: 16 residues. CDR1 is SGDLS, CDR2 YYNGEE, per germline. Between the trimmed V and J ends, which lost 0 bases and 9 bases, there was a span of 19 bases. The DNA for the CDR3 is TGTGCCAGCAGCGTAGATGGAGGAGGGCGGGGTGTTGAGCAGTTCTTC. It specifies CASSVDGGGRGVEQFF.

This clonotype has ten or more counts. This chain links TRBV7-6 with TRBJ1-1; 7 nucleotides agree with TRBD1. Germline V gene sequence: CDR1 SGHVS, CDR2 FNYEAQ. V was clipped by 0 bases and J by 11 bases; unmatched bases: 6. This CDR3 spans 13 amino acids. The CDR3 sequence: CASSLAWGDSAFF. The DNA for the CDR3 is TGTGCCAGCAGCTTAGCGTGGGGGGACAGCGCTTTCTTT. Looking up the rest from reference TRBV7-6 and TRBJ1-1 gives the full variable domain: GAGVSQSPRYKVTKRGQDVALRCDPISGHVSLYWYRQALGQGPEFLTYFNYEAQQDKSGLPNDRFSAERPEGSISTLTIQRTEQRDSAMYRCASSLAWGDSAFFGQGTRLTVV.

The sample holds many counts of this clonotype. The CDR3 bases are TGTGCCAGCAGTGATAAAGTAGGGACATCTTCCTACGAGCAGTACTTC. Encoded protein: CASSDKVGTSSYEQYF. The chain is built from TRBV2 and TRBJ2-7; D might be TRBD1 (6 bases). Germline CDR1 is SNHLY and CDR2 is FYNNEI. Trimming shortened V by 3 bases and J by 1 base, and 16 bases separated the two germline ends. The CDR3 sequence is 16 residues long.

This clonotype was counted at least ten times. The CDR3 sequence: CASSYNGNYGYTF. The CDR3, as DNA: TGTGCCAGCAGTTACAACGGCAACTATGGCTACACCTTC. The rearrangement joins TRBV6-5 to TRBJ1-2, with no clear D. V lost 2 bases and J 2 bases, leaving 6 bases between the germline ends. There are 13 residues in the CDR3. CDR1 is MNHEY and CDR2 is SVGAGI in the germline V gene.

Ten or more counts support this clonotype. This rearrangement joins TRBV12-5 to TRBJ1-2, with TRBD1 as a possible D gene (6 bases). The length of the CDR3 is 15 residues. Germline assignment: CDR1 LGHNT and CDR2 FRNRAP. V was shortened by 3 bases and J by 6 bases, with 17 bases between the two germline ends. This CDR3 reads CASGFATGLWDGYTF. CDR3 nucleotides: TGTGCTAGTGGTTTTGCAACAGGGTTATGGGATGGCTACACCTTC. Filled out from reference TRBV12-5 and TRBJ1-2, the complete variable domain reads DARVTQTPRHKVTEMGQEVTMRCQPILGHNTVFWYRQTMMQGLELLAYFRNRAPLDDSGMPKDRFSAEMPDATLATLKIQPSEPRDSAVYFCASGFATGLWDGYTFGSGTRLTVV.

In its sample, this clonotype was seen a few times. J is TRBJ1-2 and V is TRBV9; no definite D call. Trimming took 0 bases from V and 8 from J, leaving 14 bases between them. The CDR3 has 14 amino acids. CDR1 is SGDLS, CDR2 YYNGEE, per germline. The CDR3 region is CASSVEGPWNGYTF. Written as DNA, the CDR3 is TGTGCCAGCAGCGTAGAAGGGCCGTGGAACGGCTACACCTTC.

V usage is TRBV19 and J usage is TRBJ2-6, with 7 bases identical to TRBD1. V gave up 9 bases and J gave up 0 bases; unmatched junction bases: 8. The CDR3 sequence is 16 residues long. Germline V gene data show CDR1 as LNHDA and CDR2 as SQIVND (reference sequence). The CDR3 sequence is CASAGTVNSGANVLTF. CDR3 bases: TGTGCCAGCGCCGGGACAGTGAACTCTGGGGCCAACGTCCTGACTTTC.

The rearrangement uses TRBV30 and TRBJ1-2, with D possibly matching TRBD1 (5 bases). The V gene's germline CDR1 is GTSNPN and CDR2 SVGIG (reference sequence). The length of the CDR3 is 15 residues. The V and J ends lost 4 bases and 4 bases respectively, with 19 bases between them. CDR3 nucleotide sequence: TGTGCCTGGACCAACGGGGCATCTTCTCTCTATGGCTACACCTTC. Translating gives CAWTNGASSLYGYTF.

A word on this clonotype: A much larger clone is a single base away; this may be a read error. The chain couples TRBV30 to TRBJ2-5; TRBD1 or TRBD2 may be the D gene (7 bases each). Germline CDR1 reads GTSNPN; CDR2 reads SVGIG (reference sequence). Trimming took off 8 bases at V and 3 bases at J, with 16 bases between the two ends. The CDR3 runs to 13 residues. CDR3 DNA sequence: TGTGCCCAGGGGGGGGGTCTGAAAGAGACCCAGTACTTC. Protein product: CAQGGGLKETQYF.

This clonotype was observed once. The chain's CDR3 is CASSLGTGGLGNTIYF. The CDR3 nucleotides are TGTGCCAGCAGCTTAGGGACAGGGGGACTGGGAAACACCATATATTTT. V is TRBV7-8 and J is TRBJ1-3; 10 bases agree with TRBD1. CDR1 SGHVS and CDR2 FQNEAQ come from the germline V gene. V gave up 1 base and J gave up 4 bases; unmatched junction bases: 4. This CDR3 is 16 amino acids long.

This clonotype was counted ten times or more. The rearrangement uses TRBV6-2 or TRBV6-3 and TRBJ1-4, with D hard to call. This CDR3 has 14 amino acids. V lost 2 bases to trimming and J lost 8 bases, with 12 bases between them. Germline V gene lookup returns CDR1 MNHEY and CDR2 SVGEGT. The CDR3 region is CASSYQQGGEKLFF. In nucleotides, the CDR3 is TGTGCCAGCAGTTACCAGCAAGGAGGGGAAAAACTGTTTTTT.

As DNA, the CDR3 is TGTGCCAGTAGAACCGGGACATCTCAAGGGGAGACCCAGTACTTC. Translating gives CASRTGTSQGETQYF. The chain employs TRBV19 and TRBJ2-5; a weak D match, TRBD1 (6 bases). V lost 6 bases, J lost 5 bases, and 19 bases lay in between. This CDR3 region has 15 residues. CDR1 and CDR2 (germline): LNHDA, SQIVND (reference sequence).

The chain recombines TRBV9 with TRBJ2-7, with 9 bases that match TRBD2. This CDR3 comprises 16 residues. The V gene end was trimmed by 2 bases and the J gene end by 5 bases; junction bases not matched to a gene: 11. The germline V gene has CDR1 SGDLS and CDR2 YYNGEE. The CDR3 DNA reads TGTGCCAGCAGCGTCGAAAGCGGGGGGCCCCATGACGAGCAGTACTTC. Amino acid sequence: CASSVESGGPHDEQYF.

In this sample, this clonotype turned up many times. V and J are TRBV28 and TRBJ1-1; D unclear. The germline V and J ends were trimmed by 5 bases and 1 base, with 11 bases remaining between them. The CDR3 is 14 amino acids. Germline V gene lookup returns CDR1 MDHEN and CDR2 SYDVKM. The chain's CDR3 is CASSSRTENTEAFF. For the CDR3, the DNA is TGTGCCAGCAGTAGCCGGACCGAGAACACTGAAGCTTTCTTT.

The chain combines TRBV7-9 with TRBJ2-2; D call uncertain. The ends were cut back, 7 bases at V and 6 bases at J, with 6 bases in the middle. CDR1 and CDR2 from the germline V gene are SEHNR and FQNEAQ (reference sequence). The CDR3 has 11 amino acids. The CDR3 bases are TGTGCCAGCAAGAATCCCGGGGAGCTGTTTTTT. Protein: CASKNPGELFF.

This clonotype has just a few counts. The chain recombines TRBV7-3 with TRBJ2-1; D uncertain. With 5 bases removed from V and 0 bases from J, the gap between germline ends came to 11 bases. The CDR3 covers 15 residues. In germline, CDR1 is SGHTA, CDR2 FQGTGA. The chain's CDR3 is CASSTRPSSYNEQFF. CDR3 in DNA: TGTGCCAGCAGCACCAGACCGAGCTCCTACAATGAGCAGTTCTTC. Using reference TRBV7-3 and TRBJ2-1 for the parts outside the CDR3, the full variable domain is GAGVSQTPSNKVTEKGKYVELRCDPISGHTALYWYRQSLGQGPEFLIYFQGTGAADDSGLPNDRFFAVRPEGSVSTLKIQRTERGDSAVYLCASSTRPSSYNEQFFGPGTRLTVL.

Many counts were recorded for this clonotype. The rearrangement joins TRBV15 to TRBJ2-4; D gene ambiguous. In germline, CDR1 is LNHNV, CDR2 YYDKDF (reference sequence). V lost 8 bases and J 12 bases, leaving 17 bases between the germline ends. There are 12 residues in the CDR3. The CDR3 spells CATSPAAGRQYF. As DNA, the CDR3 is TGTGCCACCTCCCCGGCAGCCGGGCGTCAGTACTTC. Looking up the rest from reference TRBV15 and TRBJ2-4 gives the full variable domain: DAMVIQNPRYQVTQFGKPVTLSCSQTLNHNVMYWYQQKSSQAPKLLFHYYDKDFNNEADTPDNFQSRRPNTSFCFLDIRSPGLGDTAMYLCATSPAAGRQYFGAGTRLSVL.

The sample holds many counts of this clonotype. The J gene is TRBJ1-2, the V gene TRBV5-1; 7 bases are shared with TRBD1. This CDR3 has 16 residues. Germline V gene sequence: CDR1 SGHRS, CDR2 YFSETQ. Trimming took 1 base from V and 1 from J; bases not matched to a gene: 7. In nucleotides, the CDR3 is TGCGCCAGCAGCTTGCCGCCGGGACAGCATAACTATGGCTACACCTTC. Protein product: CASSLPPGQHNYGYTF.